This paragraph reports one T cell receptor (beta chain). The data stem from a study of blood T cell repertoires in COVID-19. This table comes from immunoSEQ multiplex PCR, and its TCRdb copy is limited to in-frame clones, with some not included. The sample includes roughly 390,000 clones, about 87% of them seen just once. CDR1 and CDR2 from the germline V gene are SGHAT and FQNNGV. Germline trimming cut 0 bases from V and 2 bases from J; bases unmatched to any gene: 3. The CDR3 is 16 residues long. Material: peripheral blood. The genes are TRBV11-2 and TRBJ2-7; 11 nucleotides line up with TRBD1. The TCR sequence derives from a woman aged 25 to 39 with COVID-19, enrolled during active disease. CDR3 DNA: TGTGCCAGCAGCTTAGAATGGGGACAGGGGGCCTACGAGCAGTACTTC. It specifies CASSLEWGQGAYEQYF.